Following are 24 T cell receptor beta chains from one sample sequenced in a study of T cell repertoires in cytomegalovirus infection. Antigens of these TCRs are unknown. TCRdb itself ran the reads through MiXCR, one entry per CDR3 protein. The data show roughly 500,000 distinct CDR3 sequences, 42% seen once. The sample was cultured PBMCs, taken from culture after CMV antigen stimulation. The receptors were sampled from a human donor in good health (CMV status not recorded). Some clones in this sample may be carry-over from other donors' samples.

The table lists this clonotype with a few counts. The V and J genes are TRBV7-2 and TRBJ2-3, with 7 positions matching TRBD1. The germline CDR1 and CDR2 sequences are SGHTA and FQGNSA. The CDR3 totals 14 residues. J gave up 0 bases and V 4 bases, and 1 base lay outside the gene matches. The CDR3 here is CASSSGQSTDTQYF. The DNA of the CDR3 is TGTGCCAGCAGCTCGGGACAGAGCACAGATACGCAGTATTTT.

The chain uses TRBV7-6 and TRBJ1-4; TRBD1 matches 7 bases. Germline CDR1 SGHVS, CDR2 FNYEAQ. J lost 5 bases, V lost 5 bases, and 5 bases had no gene match. The CDR3 totals 14 residues. CDR3: CASSQEGANEKLFF. CDR3 coding DNA: TGTGCCAGCAGCCAGGAGGGGGCAAATGAAAAACTGTTTTTT.

V and J are TRBV27 and TRBJ1-1; D is ambiguous. The germline V gene encodes CDR1 MNHEY and CDR2 SMNVEV (reference sequence). Trimming removed 0 bases at V and 4 bases at J, with 9 bases between. The CDR3 is made up of 14 amino acids. In DNA, the CDR3 is TGTGCCAGCAGTTTATCGGTAGGGTTCACTGAAGCTTTCTTT. Translated: CASSLSVGFTEAFF.

This chain links TRBV12-3 or TRBV12-4 with TRBJ2-1; D is ambiguous. Trimming removed 5 bases from V and 5 bases from J, with 10 bases in between. This CDR3 spans 13 amino acids. This CDR3 is CASSPWADNEQFF. DNA for the CDR3: TGTGCCAGCAGTCCCTGGGCGGACAATGAGCAGTTCTTC.

The chain joins TRBV25-1 to TRBJ1-1, with a possible D match to TRBD1 (5 bases). Per the germline V gene, CDR1 is MGHDK and CDR2 is SYGVNS. V lost 6 bases and J 13 bases, leaving 21 bases between the germline ends. This CDR3 has 13 residues. In nucleotides, the CDR3 is TGTGCCAGCAGCCCGGCGGGGGAGTCCAAGCATTTCTTT. Translation gives CASSPAGESKHFF. The variable domain in full, completed from reference TRBV25-1 and TRBJ1-1, reads EADIYQTPRYLVIGTGKKITLECSQTMGHDKMYWYQQDPGMELHLIHYSYGVNSTEKGDLSSESTVSRIRTEHFPLTLESARPSHTSQYLCASSPAGESKHFFGQGTRLTVV.

The CDR3 here is CSVGDRGYEQYF. In DNA form, the CDR3 reads TGCAGCGTTGGGGACAGGGGCTACGAGCAGTACTTC. V gene TRBV29-1 combines with J gene TRBJ2-7; 10 bases line up with TRBD1. After removal of 4 bases from V and 3 bases from J, the junction contained 0 bases not matched to a gene. Per germline, CDR1 SQVTM and CDR2 ANQGSEA. CDR3 length equals 12 residues.

The V call is TRBV12-3 or TRBV12-4, the J call TRBJ1-2; D remains ambiguous. Trimming shortened V by 0 bases and J by 5 bases, and 10 bases separated the two germline ends. The CDR3 covers 14 residues. The CDR3 is CASSLARAQYGYTF. The CDR3 nucleotides are TGTGCCAGCAGTTTAGCCCGAGCACAATATGGCTACACCTTC.

This clonotype was picked up many times. The rearrangement joins TRBV7-8 to TRBJ1-2; D remains ambiguous. The CDR3 contains 15 residues. Trimming pared 5 bases from V and 4 bases from J, leaving 17 bases between. Germline CDR1 SGHVS, CDR2 FQNEAQ. The CDR3 nucleotides read TGTGCCAGCAGCCCGAGACGGGTCCTAGGCTATGGCTACACCTTC. Its translation is CASSPRRVLGYGYTF.

V usage is TRBV27 and J usage is TRBJ1-4, with 7 bases lining up with TRBD1. The V gene end was trimmed by 5 bases and the J gene end by 6 bases; junction bases not matched to a gene: 6. CDR3 size: 14 residues. Germline CDR1 and CDR2: MNHEY and SMNVEV (reference sequence). The DNA for the CDR3 is TGTGCCAGCAGTAAGACAGGGATGGATGAAAAACTGTTTTTT. This translates into CASSKTGMDEKLFF.

This clonotype was counted between two and nine times. This chain links TRBV7-9 with TRBJ1-1; no definite D call. Germline assignment: CDR1 SEHNR and CDR2 FQNEAQ (reference sequence). The CDR3 contains 14 residues. V lost 5 bases to trimming and J lost 2 bases, with 12 bases between them. The CDR3 bases are TGTGCCAGCAGCACCTTGGACGGTAACACTGAAGCTTTCTTT. Translating it yields CASSTLDGNTEAFF.

This rearrangement joins TRBV27 to TRBJ1-6, with a weak D call TRBD1 (5 bases). The CDR3 extends over 13 amino acids. Trimming took off 2 bases at V and 14 bases at J, with 13 bases between the two ends. Germline values: CDR1 MNHEY, CDR2 SMNVEV (reference sequence). The CDR3 protein is CASSLLGASALHF. The CDR3 DNA follows: TGTGCCAGCAGTTTACTCGGGGCTTCCGCCCTCCACTTT.

This clonotype has just a few counts. V usage is TRBV11-2 and J usage is TRBJ2-1, with 7 bases that match TRBD2. V shed 4 bases, J shed 10 bases, and the junction held 16 bases outside the gene matches. Looked up from germline, CDR1 is SGHAT and CDR2 is FQNNGV. This CDR3 spans 16 amino acids. CDR3 region: CASSSNPLAGVREQFF. The CDR3 nucleotides are TGTGCCAGCAGCTCGAACCCCCTCGCGGGAGTACGCGAGCAGTTCTTC.

The genes are TRBV6-2 or TRBV6-3 and TRBJ2-4, with 9 bases lining up with TRBD2. The CDR3 sequence is 17 residues long. V lost 7 bases and J lost 2; bases outside the gene matches: 12. Germline-derived CDR1 and CDR2 are MNHEY and SVGEGT. The CDR3 sequence is CASKENLTSGSKNIQYF. As DNA, the CDR3 is TGTGCCAGCAAGGAAAACCTGACTAGCGGCTCCAAAAACATTCAGTACTTC.

The chain carries TRBV27 and TRBJ1-2; 7 nucleotides match TRBD1. V shed 4 bases, J shed 8 bases, and the junction held 19 bases outside the gene matches. There are 17 residues in the CDR3. CDR1 and CDR2 from the germline V gene are MNHEY and SMNVEV (reference sequence). CDR3 bases: TGTGCCAGCAGTTCCAACCCGACAGGGTTGAAAGCAGGAGGCTACACCTTC. Protein product: CASSSNPTGLKAGGYTF.

CDR3 DNA: TGTGCCAGCAGCCGACAGGGACGCACTGAAGCTTTCTTT. Amino acids: CASSRQGRTEAFF. This sequence joins TRBV7-4 and TRBJ1-1; 7 nucleotides align to TRBD1. This CDR3 contains 13 residues. Germline-derived CDR1 and CDR2 are SGHVT and SQSDAQ. With 5 bases clipped from V and 4 bases from J, the junction kept 4 bases outside the gene matches.

This clonotype has a handful of counts. The chain couples TRBV28 to TRBJ1-1, with 7 positions matching TRBD1. The germline V gene has CDR1 MDHEN and CDR2 SYDVKM. After removal of 6 bases from V and 3 bases from J, the junction contained 10 bases not matched to a gene. The CDR3 spans 15 residues. CDR3: CASSPGGWMDTEAFF. The CDR3 nucleotides are TGTGCCAGCAGCCCAGGGGGGTGGATGGACACTGAAGCTTTCTTT.

The genes are TRBV4-2 and TRBJ1-5, with no clear D. The CDR3 covers 14 residues. Germline assignment: CDR1 LGHNA and CDR2 YNFKEQ. V lost 1 base to trimming and J lost 2 bases, with 6 bases between them. CDR3 loop: CASSQAQGNQPQHF. In DNA form, the CDR3 reads TGTGCCAGCAGCCAAGCCCAGGGCAATCAGCCCCAGCATTTT.

The chain combines TRBV20-1 with TRBJ2-7; TRBD2 matches 13 bases. V dropped 0 bases and J dropped 7; count of bases not matched to a gene: 3. Germline loops: CDR1 DFQATT, CDR2 SNEGSKA (reference sequence). The CDR3 has 14 residues. In DNA form, the CDR3 reads TGCAGTGCTAGAGAGGGACTAGCGGGATTAGAGCAGTACTTC. Residues: CSAREGLAGLEQYF.

This clonotype was observed a handful of times. The chain uses TRBV19 and TRBJ1-5, with unresolved D. V lost 7 bases and J lost 0, with 13 bases in between. Germline values: CDR1 LNHDA, CDR2 SQIVND (reference sequence). This CDR3 comprises 15 residues. The CDR3 reads CASISHGNSNQPQHF. In DNA, the CDR3 is TGTGCCAGTATATCGCACGGAAATAGCAATCAGCCCCAGCATTTT.

This chain connects TRBV7-2 to TRBJ2-5; 8 bases line up with TRBD2. In germline, CDR1 is SGHTA, CDR2 FQGNSA. CDR3 length equals 15 residues. Trimming at V came to 4 bases and at J to 4 bases, leaving 8 bases not matched to a gene. Here the CDR3 DNA reads TGTGCCAGCAGCTCCCAAGCGGGAGAGTCAGAGACCCAGTACTTC. Encoded protein: CASSSQAGESETQYF.

The chain carries TRBV11-3 and TRBJ2-7; 7 bases match TRBD2. Germline V gives CDR1 SGHNT, CDR2 YENEEA. CDR3 length equals 13 residues. V lost 5 bases and J lost 6; bases outside the gene matches: 7. CDR3 in amino acids: CASSPGGVSEQYF. CDR3 bases: TGTGCCAGCAGCCCGGGGGGTGTAAGCGAGCAGTACTTC.

The rearrangement links TRBV19 to TRBJ1-6; D unresolved. V lost 2 bases to trimming and J lost 9 bases, with 11 bases between them. The CDR3 consists of 14 residues. CDR1 and CDR2 from the germline V gene are LNHDA and SQIVND (reference sequence). Here the CDR3 DNA reads TGTGCCAGTAGTATAAGGCAGGAGAGTTCACCCCTCCACTTT. This sequence encodes CASSIRQESSPLHF.

The V and J genes are TRBV6-1 and TRBJ1-3, with a weak D call TRBD1 (5 bases). The V gene lost 5 bases and the J gene lost 2 bases, with 10 bases spanning the gap. This CDR3 has 14 residues. From germline, CDR1 is MNHNS and CDR2 SASEGT. CDR3 sequence: CASSSPRAGNTIYF. CDR3 sequence (DNA): TGTGCCAGCAGTAGTCCCAGGGCTGGAAACACCATATATTTT.

This clonotype occurred once. This chain uses TRBV7-6 with TRBJ2-3; tentative D call: TRBD2 (6 bases). Germline V CDR1 and CDR2: SGHVS, FNYEAQ. Trimming left V 4 bases short and J 2 bases short, with 16 bases between. The CDR3 is made up of 16 amino acids. The CDR3 sequence: CASSWVAGPDTDTQYF. CDR3 in DNA: TGTGCCAGCAGCTGGGTGGCGGGGCCAGACACAGATACGCAGTATTTT. Combining the CDR3 with reference TRBV7-6 and TRBJ2-3 gives the whole variable domain GAGVSQSPRYKVTKRGQDVALRCDPISGHVSLYWYRQALGQGPEFLTYFNYEAQQDKSGLPNDRFSAERPEGSISTLTIQRTEQRDSAMYRCASSWVAGPDTDTQYFGPGTRLTVL.